Presented here are 32 T cell receptor beta chains from one specimen sequenced in a study of blood T cell repertoires in COVID-19. The repertoire was sequenced with immunoSEQ multiplex PCR; TCRdb's copy has only in-frame clones and lacks some. The table includes approximately 250,000 clones, around 80% detected once. The sequencing sample was made of peripheral blood. The receptor set was obtained from a man in his forties who had recovered from COVID-19.

The V and J genes are TRBV29-1 and TRBJ1-3; D is possibly TRBD1 (6 bases). Deletions cut 7 bases from V and 5 bases from J, with 12 bases between. The CDR3 extends over 12 amino acids. Germline V gene data show CDR1 as SQVTM and CDR2 as ANQGSEA. CDR3 loop: CSAQGYRNTIYF. CDR3 nucleotides: TGCAGCGCTCAGGGGTATAGAAACACCATATATTTT.

V and J are TRBV14 and TRBJ2-1; D possibly corresponds to TRBD2 (5 bases). The CDR3 extends over 13 amino acids. Trimming removed 6 bases at V and 9 bases at J, with 15 bases between. The germline V gene encodes CDR1 SGHDN and CDR2 FVKESK. As DNA, the CDR3 is TGTGCCAGCAGGGGCCTTGGAGCGGCTGAGCAGTTCTTC. Protein sequence: CASRGLGAAEQFF.

V usage is TRBV19 and J usage is TRBJ1-1; TRBD1 might be the D (5 bases). Germline CDR1 and CDR2: LNHDA and SQIVND (reference sequence). V lost 9 bases to trimming and J lost 1 base, with 18 bases between them. This CDR3 is built from 15 residues. The CDR3 coding sequence is TGTGCCAGCCAACAAACCTGGGGGGGGAACACTGAAGCTTTCTTT. It codes for CASQQTWGGNTEAFF.

This clone was observed a handful of times. V gene TRBV18 combines with J gene TRBJ2-7; 8 bases agree with TRBD2. Germline V CDR1 and CDR2: KGHSH, LQKENI. V shed 4 bases, J shed 7 bases, and the junction held 6 bases outside the gene matches. The CDR3 runs 13 residues. CDR3 amino acids: CASSQGLEKEQYF. In nucleotides, the CDR3 is TGTGCCAGCTCACAGGGACTAGAGAAGGAGCAGTACTTC.

The rearrangement uses TRBV7-9 and TRBJ1-2, with a possible D match to TRBD1 (5 bases). V was cut by 5 bases and J by 4 bases, with 20 bases left in between. The CDR3 runs to 16 residues. The germline gives CDR1 SEHNR, CDR2 FQNEAQ (reference sequence). Here the CDR3 DNA reads TGTGCCAGCAGCACTTCCCCGCTGGGGCCACGCTATGGCTACACCTTC. As protein: CASSTSPLGPRYGYTF.

V is TRBV3-1 (or the pseudogene TRBV3-2) and J is TRBJ1-1; TRBD1 agrees at 7 bases. CDR3 length equals 13 residues. V lost 9 bases, J lost 5 bases, and 9 bases stayed unmatched. The germline V gene encodes CDR1 LGHDT and CDR2 YNNKEL (reference sequence). The chain's CDR3 is CASTKTGLTEAFF. In DNA form, the CDR3 reads TGTGCCAGTACCAAGACAGGGTTGACTGAAGCTTTCTTT.

The rearrangement links TRBV27 to TRBJ1-2; 7 bases are shared with TRBD1. The germline V gene encodes CDR1 MNHEY and CDR2 SMNVEV (reference sequence). The CDR3 contains 14 residues. The V segment lost 6 bases and the J segment 4 bases; nucleotides outside the gene matches: 8. For the CDR3, the DNA is TGTGCCAGCAGCCTTCGGGGACAGATCTATGGCTACACCTTC. Translated: CASSLRGQIYGYTF.

The chain has TRBV2 and TRBJ1-1; 8 nucleotides align to TRBD1. CDR1 SNHLY and CDR2 FYNNEI come from the germline V gene. The V gene end was trimmed by 6 bases and the J gene end by 1 base; junction bases not matched to a gene: 7. This CDR3 is 15 amino acids long. CDR3 protein: CASRGLRGRNTEAFF. In nucleotides, the CDR3 is TGTGCCAGCAGGGGCCTCAGGGGGCGGAACACTGAAGCTTTCTTT.

The V call is TRBV6-6, the J call TRBJ1-4, with a tentative D call TRBD1 (5 bases). The ends were cut back, 6 bases at V and 0 bases at J, with 14 bases in the middle. CDR1 and CDR2 (germline): MNHNY, SVGAGI (reference sequence). This CDR3 spans 16 amino acids. Written as DNA, the CDR3 is TGTGCCAGCAGCCAGACAGTAACCGCAACTAATGAAAAACTGTTTTTT. Translation: CASSQTVTATNEKLFF.

V is TRBV7-2 and J is TRBJ2-1, with 15 bases identical to TRBD2. Germline-derived CDR1 and CDR2 are SGHTA and FQGNSA. The CDR3 sequence is 17 residues long. V was clipped by 4 bases and J by 9 bases; unmatched bases: 10. The CDR3: CASSSLRTSGRASEQFF. Written as DNA, the CDR3 is TGTGCCAGCAGCTCCCTCCGGACTAGCGGGAGGGCCAGTGAGCAGTTCTTC.

CDR3: CASSESGGYPNQPQHF. As DNA, the CDR3 is TGCGCCAGCAGTGAGTCGGGGGGATACCCTAATCAGCCCCAGCATTTT. The chain employs TRBV10-2 and TRBJ1-5, with a possible D match to TRBD1 (5 bases). This CDR3 contains 16 residues. Germline CDR1 and CDR2: WSHSY and SAAADI. Trimming pared 0 bases from V and 4 bases from J, leaving 13 bases between.

The V and J genes are TRBV27 and TRBJ1-2, with D maybe TRBD1 (6 bases). Trimming took off 2 bases at V and 6 bases at J, with 10 bases between the two ends. CDR1 and CDR2 (germline): MNHEY, SMNVEV (reference sequence). The CDR3 is 13 amino acids. Here the CDR3 DNA reads TGTGCCAGCAGTTTAACAGGGATAGATGGCTACACCTTC. This encodes CASSLTGIDGYTF.

The rearrangement uses TRBV5-1 and TRBJ1-2, with 10 bases lining up with TRBD1. Trimming removed 1 base from V and 7 bases from J; junction bases left unmatched: 7. Per germline, CDR1 SGHRS and CDR2 YFSETQ. The CDR3 length is 15 residues. The CDR3 sequence is CASSLYGTGDFGYTF. The CDR3 DNA is TGCGCCAGCAGCTTGTACGGGACAGGGGATTTTGGCTACACCTTC.

In DNA form, the CDR3 reads TGTGCCAGCAGTTACCCGGCTAGCGGGAACACCGGGGAGCTGTTTTTT. Translating gives CASSYPASGNTGELFF. The chain uses TRBV6-2 or TRBV6-3 and TRBJ2-2, with 7 bases fitting TRBD2. This CDR3 contains 16 residues. Germline CDR1 and CDR2: MNHEY and SVGEGT. The junction had 4 bases not matched to a gene; V was cut back by 2 bases and J by 1 base.

This clone was seen only once. This chain links TRBV4-1 with TRBJ2-2; TRBD2 is a possible D gene (5 bases). Germline V gives CDR1 MGHRA, CDR2 YSYEKL. V gave up 4 bases and J gave up 6 bases, with 15 bases separating them. The CDR3 loop spans 15 amino acids. CDR3 nucleotides: TGCGCCAGCAGCCCGGCGGGTACTAGGGCCGGGGAGCTGTTTTTT. Protein: CASSPAGTRAGELFF.

The chain recombines TRBV27 with TRBJ2-7; the match to TRBD2 covers 13 bases. J gave up 4 bases and V 5 bases, and 5 bases lay outside the gene matches. CDR3 length equals 15 residues. Germline CDR1 MNHEY, CDR2 SMNVEV (reference sequence). This CDR3 reads CASSKTSGGTYEQYF. In DNA, the CDR3 is TGTGCCAGCAGTAAGACTAGCGGGGGGACTTACGAGCAGTACTTC.

The CDR3 region has the DNA TGTGCCAGCAGTGAATACACCGATGGCTACACCTTC. This translates into CASSEYTDGYTF. The chain recombines TRBV2 with TRBJ1-2; D gene unclear. The CDR3 has 12 residues. CDR1 is SNHLY, CDR2 FYNNEI, per germline. V lost 2 bases to trimming and J lost 6 bases, with 7 bases between them.

J is TRBJ1-2 and V is TRBV19; 7 nucleotides match TRBD1. Germline CDR1 is LNHDA and CDR2 is SQIVND (reference sequence). The CDR3 totals 13 residues. Germline trimming cut 9 bases from V and 4 bases from J; bases unmatched to any gene: 8. The CDR3 protein is CASHFRGVYGYTF. The CDR3 DNA reads TGTGCCAGCCACTTCAGGGGGGTCTATGGCTACACCTTC.

The chain combines TRBV5-1 with TRBJ2-5; 9 bases map to TRBD2. In germline, CDR1 is SGHRS, CDR2 YFSETQ. The CDR3 sequence is 15 residues long. V trimming: 1 base; J trimming: 0 bases; junction bases outside the gene matches: 1. The CDR3 DNA is TGCGCCAGCAGCTTGACTAGCGGGTACCAAGAGACCCAGTACTTC. It is translated as CASSLTSGYQETQYF.

V is TRBV4-1 and J is TRBJ2-5, with TRBD2 matching over 8 bases. The CDR3 spans 18 residues. V shed 3 bases, J shed 5 bases, and the junction held 17 bases outside the gene matches. CDR1 and CDR2 (germline): MGHRA, YSYEKL. CDR3 in amino acids: CASSQYMDMGLDVETQYF. The CDR3 DNA reads as TGCGCCAGCAGCCAGTATATGGACATGGGACTAGACGTCGAGACCCAGTACTTC.

This rearrangement joins TRBV12-5 to TRBJ1-5; D remains unclear. CDR3 length: 13 residues. CDR1 is LGHNT and CDR2 is FRNRAP in the germline V gene. The V gene lost 1 base and the J gene lost 7 bases, with 8 bases spanning the gap. This CDR3 is CASGLDRTQPQHF. The CDR3 bases are TGTGCTAGTGGTTTGGACCGAACACAGCCCCAGCATTTT.

There are a few counts of this clone. V is TRBV30 and J is TRBJ2-5, with 7 bases identical to TRBD1. Germline V gives CDR1 GTSNPN, CDR2 SVGIG (reference sequence). This CDR3 is built from 13 residues. V lost 2 bases and J lost 5; bases outside the gene matches: 5. CDR3 in amino acids: CAWSPGTVETQYF. DNA for the CDR3: TGTGCCTGGAGTCCCGGGACAGTCGAGACCCAGTACTTC.

The CDR3 nucleotides read TGTGCCAGCAGTCGTGAGGGAGATCGTGCCACCGGGGAGCTGTTTTTT. This encodes CASSREGDRATGELFF. The gene calls are TRBV27 and TRBJ2-2; possible D gene TRBD2, 5 bases. Trimming stripped 5 bases from V and 4 bases from J, with 17 bases between. The CDR3 is 16 residues long. Germline assignment: CDR1 MNHEY and CDR2 SMNVEV (reference sequence).

The rearrangement uses TRBV18 and TRBJ1-1; D is uncertain. This CDR3 has 14 residues. The germline V gene encodes CDR1 KGHSH and CDR2 LQKENI. V shed 6 bases and J shed 2 bases, with 13 bases lying between them. CDR3 protein: CASSPNRGNTEAFF. The CDR3 DNA reads as TGTGCCAGCTCCCCGAACCGGGGAAACACTGAAGCTTTCTTT.

This clone is a singleton in its sample. The J gene is TRBJ2-3, the V gene TRBV7-8; D is possibly TRBD2 (6 bases). V was trimmed by 4 bases and J by 2 bases, leaving 10 bases between them. CDR3 length: 14 amino acids. Germline CDR1 is SGHVS and CDR2 is FQNEAQ. In DNA form, the CDR3 reads TGTGCCAGCAGCTCCGCGGGAATCACAGATACGCAGTATTTT. This codes for CASSSAGITDTQYF.

The rearrangement links TRBV7-2 to TRBJ2-5; D possibly corresponds to TRBD2 (6 bases). Germline CDR1 is SGHTA and CDR2 is FQGNSA. The CDR3 extends over 16 amino acids. V shed 5 bases and J shed 2 bases, with 18 bases lying between them. CDR3 coding DNA: TGTGCCAGCAGCACAATGGGGTTGGGGGGACAAGAGACCCAGTACTTC. Translated, it gives CASSTMGLGGQETQYF.

This chain links TRBV5-1 with TRBJ2-1; the match to TRBD2 covers 9 bases. CDR3 size: 16 residues. The junction had 13 bases not matched to a gene; V was cut back by 5 bases and J by 7 bases. The germline V gene has CDR1 SGHRS and CDR2 YFSETQ. CDR3 amino acids: CASRGLAGPLGNEQFF. The CDR3 region has the DNA TGCGCCAGCAGGGGTCTAGCGGGGCCCTTGGGAAATGAGCAGTTCTTC. Full variable domain (missing parts from reference TRBV5-1 and TRBJ2-1): KAGVTQTPRYLIKTRGQQVTLSCSPISGHRSVSWYQQTPGQGLQFLFEYFSETQRNKGNFPGRFSGRQFSNSRSEMNVSTLELGDSALYLCASRGLAGPLGNEQFFGPGTRLTVL.

This clone has a single count. The chain is built from TRBV30 and TRBJ1-2; tentative D call: TRBD1 (6 bases). V was shortened by 4 bases and J by 3 bases, with 9 bases between the two germline ends. Germline CDR1 and CDR2: GTSNPN and SVGIG (reference sequence). The CDR3 is made up of 12 amino acids. The CDR3 protein is CAWKGGDYGYTF. In DNA form, the CDR3 reads TGTGCCTGGAAGGGGGGGGACTATGGCTACACCTTC.

The chain has TRBV29-1 and TRBJ2-7; D possibly corresponds to TRBD2 (5 bases). The CDR3 runs 14 residues. V was pared by 5 bases and J by 3 bases, with 17 bases between. In germline, CDR1 is SQVTM, CDR2 ANQGSEA. CDR3 in DNA: TGCAGCGTTAAGGTAGGGATAAGCGGCTACGAGCAGTACTTC. Translated: CSVKVGISGYEQYF.

The CDR3 loop reads CASSGEGLVEGEQFF. The CDR3 coding sequence is TGCGCCAGCAGCGGGGAGGGACTAGTTGAAGGTGAGCAGTTCTTC. The V and J genes are TRBV5-1 and TRBJ2-1; TRBD2 agrees at 8 bases. The junction had 12 bases not matched to a gene; V was cut back by 4 bases and J by 9 bases. The CDR3 has 15 residues. Germline CDR1 is SGHRS and CDR2 is YFSETQ.

The CDR3 spells CSVGRGVTLNEQFF. The CDR3 coding sequence is TGCAGCGTTGGGCGGGGGGTTACTCTCAATGAGCAGTTCTTC. The V call is TRBV29-1, the J call TRBJ2-1, with TRBD2 matching 8 bases. V was clipped by 4 bases and J by 6 bases; unmatched bases: 8. The CDR3 is 14 residues long. Germline CDR1 is SQVTM and CDR2 is ANQGSEA.

The V call is TRBV4-3, the J call TRBJ2-7; the D gene is possibly TRBD2 (5 bases). Germline V gene lookup returns CDR1 LGHNA and CDR2 YSLEER. The CDR3 contains 14 residues. The V and J ends lost 0 bases and 6 bases respectively, with 12 bases between them. The CDR3 loop is CASSQEDLGSEQYF. In DNA, the CDR3 is TGCGCCAGCAGCCAAGAAGACCTTGGGAGCGAGCAGTACTTC.